Each of the 21 T cell receptor beta chains below was sequenced from the same sample in a study of blood T cell repertoires in COVID-19. Using immunoSEQ multiplex PCR, the repertoire was profiled, and TCRdb retains in-frame clones only, with some absent. Of about 210,000 clones listed, approximately 90% are singletons. Material: PBMCs or T cells enriched from blood (not recorded which). These TCRs come from a woman aged 40 to 55 with acute COVID-19.

V and J are TRBV5-1 and TRBJ2-3; D is perhaps TRBD2 (6 bases). The V and J ends lost 0 bases and 1 base respectively, with 15 bases between them. The CDR3 is made up of 17 amino acids. CDR1 and CDR2 (germline): SGHRS, YFSETQ. CDR3 amino acids: CASSLGPAGGGTDTQYF. In DNA, the CDR3 is TGCGCCAGCAGCTTGGGTCCGGCCGGAGGGGGCACAGATACGCAGTATTTT.

V is TRBV2 and J is TRBJ1-4; D is ambiguous. The CDR3 sequence is 12 residues long. V dropped 7 bases and J dropped 8 bases, with 11 bases sitting between them. The germline V gene has CDR1 SNHLY and CDR2 FYNNEI. The CDR3 DNA follows: TGTGCCAGCACTAGGCGCGGGGAAAAACTGTTTTTT. Its protein is CASTRRGEKLFF.

The CDR3 DNA reads as TGTGCCAGTAGTACGTGGCTGGGCCGCCTCTCTGGGGCCAACGTCCTGACTTTC. Translating gives CASSTWLGRLSGANVLTF. The chain recombines TRBV19 with TRBJ2-6; D remains ambiguous. The germline V gene encodes CDR1 LNHDA and CDR2 SQIVND (reference sequence). The V gene lost 4 bases and the J gene lost 0 bases, with 16 bases spanning the gap. The CDR3 totals 18 residues.

The V gene is TRBV19, the J gene TRBJ1-1, with D unresolved. This CDR3 comprises 12 residues. The ends were cut back, 8 bases at V and 0 bases at J, with 7 bases in the middle. Per the germline V gene, CDR1 is LNHDA and CDR2 is SQIVND (reference sequence). The CDR3 DNA reads TGTGCCAGTCGGGAGTTGAACACTGAAGCTTTCTTT. This codes for CASRELNTEAFF.

The V gene is TRBV6-2 or TRBV6-3, the J gene TRBJ1-5; maybe TRBD1 (5 bases). CDR1 and CDR2 (germline): MNHEY, SVGEGT. Trimming removed 5 bases at V and 7 bases at J, with 12 bases between. CDR3 length: 13 amino acids. The CDR3, as DNA: TGTGCCAGCAGTCGAGACGGGGGGCAGCCCCAGCATTTT. It codes for CASSRDGGQPQHF.

The chain employs TRBV7-9 and TRBJ1-2; 9 bases line up with TRBD1. Germline trimming cut 4 bases from V and 7 bases from J; bases unmatched to any gene: 10. This CDR3 has 15 residues. CDR1 is SEHNR and CDR2 is FQNEAQ in the germline V gene (reference sequence). The CDR3 reads CASSSTGGRIGGYTF. The DNA of the CDR3 is TGTGCCAGCAGCTCTACAGGGGGCAGAATCGGTGGCTACACCTTC.

V is TRBV6-2 or TRBV6-3 and J is TRBJ2-4, with TRBD2 matching 8 bases. Germline V gene sequence: CDR1 MNHEY, CDR2 SVGEGT. The CDR3 has 14 residues. Losses at the gene ends were 5 bases for V and 7 bases for J; bases not matched to a gene: 7. CDR3 loop: CASSTARGGNIQYF. In nucleotides, the CDR3 is TGTGCCAGCAGTACAGCCCGGGGGGGGAACATTCAGTACTTC.

The chain couples TRBV5-1 to TRBJ2-5, with D perhaps matching TRBD1 (6 bases). The germline V gene has CDR1 SGHRS and CDR2 YFSETQ. V lost 0 bases and J 7 bases, leaving 10 bases between the germline ends. The length of the CDR3 is 13 residues. This chain's CDR3 is CASSLEGERTQYF. CDR3 bases: TGCGCCAGCAGCTTGGAGGGGGAGAGGACCCAGTACTTC.

V usage is TRBV7-2 and J usage is TRBJ1-2; perhaps TRBD1 as D (6 bases). The CDR3 covers 15 residues. Trimming left V 4 bases short and J 0 bases short, with 12 bases between. The V gene's germline CDR1 is SGHTA and CDR2 FQGNSA. The CDR3 protein is CASSSTGPANYGYTF. The CDR3, as DNA: TGTGCCAGCAGCTCCACAGGGCCGGCTAACTATGGCTACACCTTC. The variable domain in full, with the rest retrieved from reference TRBV7-2 and TRBJ1-2, is GAGVSQSPSNKVTEKGKDVELRCDPISGHTALYWYRQSLGQGLEFLIYFQGNSAPDKSGLPSDRFSAERTGGSVSTLTIQRTQQEDSAVYLCASSSTGPANYGYTFGSGTRLTVV.

The table lists this clone with a few counts. V and J are TRBV5-1 and TRBJ2-2; 9 nucleotides match TRBD1. Germline V gene data show CDR1 as SGHRS and CDR2 as YFSETQ. CDR3 size: 15 residues. J was trimmed by 5 bases and V by 5 bases; bases with no gene match: 7. CDR3: CASSHGDRDTGELFF. The CDR3 bases are TGCGCCAGCAGTCACGGGGACAGGGATACCGGGGAGCTGTTTTTT.

The chain joins TRBV4-2 to TRBJ1-2; 9 nucleotides agree with TRBD1. This CDR3 region has 18 residues. Germline CDR1 reads LGHNA; CDR2 reads YNFKEQ. V trimming: 0 bases; J trimming: 2 bases; junction bases outside the gene matches: 10. The chain's CDR3 is CASSQDRGGTGGNYGYTF. CDR3 nucleotides: TGTGCCAGCAGCCAAGATCGTGGCGGAACAGGGGGCAACTATGGCTACACCTTC.

The chain uses TRBV9 and TRBJ2-3; 7 bases are shared with TRBD2. V was clipped by 1 base and J by 2 bases; unmatched bases: 4. Germline CDR1 and CDR2: SGDLS and YYNGEE. CDR3 length equals 15 residues. CDR3 coding DNA: TGTGCCAGCAGCGTACGAGCGGGGAACACAGATACGCAGTATTTT. Translating gives CASSVRAGNTDTQYF. Full variable domain (missing parts from reference TRBV9 and TRBJ2-3): DSGVTQTPKHLITATGQRVTLRCSPRSGDLSVYWYQQSLDQGLQFLIQYYNGEERAKGNILERFSAQQFPDLHSELNLSSLELGDSALYFCASSVRAGNTDTQYFGPGTRLTVL.

The V and J genes are TRBV29-1 and TRBJ2-7; 7 bases are shared with TRBD1. The CDR3 is 14 amino acids. V lost 5 bases and J lost 4; bases outside the gene matches: 11. CDR1 is SQVTM, CDR2 ANQGSEA, per germline. CDR3 sequence: CSVTSGTVLYEQYF. The CDR3 DNA sequence: TGCAGCGTTACTTCGGGGACAGTATTGTACGAGCAGTACTTC.

The V and J genes are TRBV6-5 and TRBJ2-5; 11 bases map to TRBD1. The CDR3 is 15 amino acids. V dropped 4 bases and J dropped 5; count of bases not matched to a gene: 6. Germline assignment: CDR1 MNHEY and CDR2 SVGAGI. The DNA of the CDR3 is TGTGCCAGCAGTTTTGGGACAGGGGGGTCGGAGACCCAGTACTTC. Residues: CASSFGTGGSETQYF.

The chain has TRBV6-2 or TRBV6-3 and TRBJ2-7; 12 nucleotides agree with TRBD2. This CDR3 region has 15 residues. The junction had 3 bases not matched to a gene; V was cut back by 4 bases and J by 2 bases. Germline CDR1 MNHEY, CDR2 SVGEGT. The CDR3: CASSSRLAGAYEQYF. Here the CDR3 DNA reads TGTGCCAGCAGTTCCCGACTAGCGGGGGCCTACGAGCAGTACTTC.

The rearrangement links TRBV6-4 to TRBJ2-1, with 10 bases that match TRBD2. J was trimmed by 5 bases and V by 3 bases; bases with no gene match: 7. The V gene's germline CDR1 is MRHNA and CDR2 SNTAGT. The CDR3 runs 16 residues. The CDR3 region has the DNA TGTGCCAGCAGTGAGGAGGAGCGGGGGGGACACAATGAGCAGTTCTTC. Protein product: CASSEEERGGHNEQFF.

The V call is TRBV18, the J call TRBJ1-2; D possibly corresponds to TRBD1 (5 bases). The CDR3 spans 14 residues. Trimming left V 0 bases short and J 5 bases short, with 10 bases between. Germline V lookup: CDR1 KGHSH, CDR2 LQKENI. This CDR3 is CASSPPTVLYGYTF. CDR3 bases: TGTGCCAGCTCACCACCGACAGTTTTGTATGGCTACACCTTC.

This clone occurred once. The V call is TRBV19, the J call TRBJ2-7, with TRBD1 as a possible D gene (5 bases). CDR3 length equals 14 residues. Trimming left V 0 bases short and J 7 bases short, with 13 bases between. Germline V CDR1 and CDR2: LNHDA, SQIVND (reference sequence). CDR3 region: CASSIDWATEEQYF. The CDR3 DNA reads TGTGCCAGTAGTATAGATTGGGCGACAGAAGAGCAGTACTTC.

V and J are TRBV7-8 and TRBJ1-2; no clear D. CDR1 is SGHVS, CDR2 FQNEAQ, per germline. Trimming removed 4 bases at V and 1 base at J, with 19 bases between. The CDR3 length is 17 residues. The CDR3 DNA is TGTGCCAGCAGCTACTACCTCCCGAGAGGCTTTAACTATGGCTACACCTTC. This translates into CASSYYLPRGFNYGYTF.

The genes are TRBV4-3 and TRBJ2-2; TRBD2 matches 9 bases. V trimming: 3 bases; J trimming: 7 bases; junction bases outside the gene matches: 6. Germline loops: CDR1 LGHNA, CDR2 YSLEER. The CDR3 has 15 amino acids. CDR3 loop: CASSHRLAAVGELFF. The CDR3 nucleotides are TGCGCCAGCAGCCACCGACTAGCGGCGGTCGGGGAGCTGTTTTTT.

This chain connects TRBV27 to TRBJ2-1; 9 positions match TRBD2. Germline V lookup: CDR1 MNHEY, CDR2 SMNVEV (reference sequence). V trimming: 6 bases; J trimming: 0 bases; junction bases outside the gene matches: 6. The CDR3 has 16 amino acids. This CDR3 is CASSALAGRSYNEQFF. The CDR3 bases are TGTGCCAGCAGCGCTCTAGCGGGACGCTCCTACAATGAGCAGTTCTTC.